This TCR beta chain emerged from a study of T cells in localized non-small cell lung cancer. Worth noting for this clone: Its target is unknown.

CDR3 length: 15 amino acids. V lost 3 bases, J lost 6 bases, and 17 bases lay in between. Germline values: CDR1 LNHDA, CDR2 SQIVND (reference sequence). Study observations and caveats: Turning up in adjacent lung were a median about 56 of the top 100 tumor clones.

The method was immunoSEQ multiplex PCR; TCRdb's version includes in-frame clones alone and lacks a portion of them. The table lists about 13,000 clones, approximately 88% of them singletons. The TCR sequence derives from a male donor older than 55 with stage I squamous cell lung carcinoma. The sequencing here drew on peripheral blood, taken before any cancer treatment. The chain employs TRBV19 and TRBJ1-1, with D possibly being TRBD1 (5 bases). CDR3 DNA: TGTGCCAGTAGTATGTGGCGGAGAGGGGAACCTGAAGCTTTCTTT. Translation: CASSMWRRGEPEAFF.